This TCR beta chain was profiled in a study of T cells in Graves' hyperthyroidism and ophthalmopathy. Amplified TCR beta CDR3 regions derived from RNA transcripts. HTBI primers drove first-round RT-PCR of the TCR CDR3. TCRdb recomputed calls from the multiplex PCR reads with MiXCR, one row per CDR3 protein. The sample has about 96,000 distinct CDR3 sequences, about 51% seen once. Trimming cost V 1 base and J 4 bases, with 10 bases left between them. CDR1 and CDR2 (germline): SGHTA, FQGNSA. The CDR3 is 14 amino acids. What was sequenced was blood. The receptor was derived from a woman between 40 and 55 years old with Graves' hyperthyroidism. This chain connects TRBV7-2 to TRBJ2-5; D possibly corresponds to TRBD2 (7 bases). In DNA form, the CDR3 reads TGTGCCAGCAGCTTAGGAGGGGGGGTAGAGACCCAGTACTTC. Amino acid sequence: CASSLGGGVETQYF.